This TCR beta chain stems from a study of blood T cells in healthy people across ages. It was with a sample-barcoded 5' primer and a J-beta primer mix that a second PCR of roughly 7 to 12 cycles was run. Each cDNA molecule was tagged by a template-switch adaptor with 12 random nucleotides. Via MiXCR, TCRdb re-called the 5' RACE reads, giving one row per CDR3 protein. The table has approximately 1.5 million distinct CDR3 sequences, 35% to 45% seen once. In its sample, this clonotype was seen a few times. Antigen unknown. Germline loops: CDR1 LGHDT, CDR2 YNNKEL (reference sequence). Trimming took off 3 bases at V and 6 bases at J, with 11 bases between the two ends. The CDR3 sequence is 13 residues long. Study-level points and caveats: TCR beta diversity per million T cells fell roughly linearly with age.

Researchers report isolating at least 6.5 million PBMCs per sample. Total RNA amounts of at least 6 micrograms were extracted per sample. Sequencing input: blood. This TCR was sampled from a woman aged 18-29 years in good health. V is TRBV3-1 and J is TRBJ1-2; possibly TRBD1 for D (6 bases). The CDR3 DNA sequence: TGTGCCAGCAGCCATGAGGACAGAGATGGCTACACCTTC. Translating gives CASSHEDRDGYTF.